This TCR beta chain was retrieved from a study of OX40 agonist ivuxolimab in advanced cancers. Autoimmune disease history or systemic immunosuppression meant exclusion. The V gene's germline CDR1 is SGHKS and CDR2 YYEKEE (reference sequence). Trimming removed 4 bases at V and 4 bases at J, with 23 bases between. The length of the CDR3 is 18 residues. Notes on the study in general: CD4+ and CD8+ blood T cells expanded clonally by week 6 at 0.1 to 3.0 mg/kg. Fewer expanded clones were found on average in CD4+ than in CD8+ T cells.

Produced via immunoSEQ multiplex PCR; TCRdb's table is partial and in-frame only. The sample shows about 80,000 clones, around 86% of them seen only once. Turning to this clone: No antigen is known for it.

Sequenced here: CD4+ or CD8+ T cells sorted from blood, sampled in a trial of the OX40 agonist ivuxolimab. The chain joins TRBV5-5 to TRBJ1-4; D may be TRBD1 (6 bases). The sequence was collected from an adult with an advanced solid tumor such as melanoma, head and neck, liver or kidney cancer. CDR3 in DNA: TGTGCCAGCAGCCCTGACAGGCCCACGTTCGGACGTAATGAAAAACTGTTTTTT. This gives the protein CASSPDRPTFGRNEKLFF.